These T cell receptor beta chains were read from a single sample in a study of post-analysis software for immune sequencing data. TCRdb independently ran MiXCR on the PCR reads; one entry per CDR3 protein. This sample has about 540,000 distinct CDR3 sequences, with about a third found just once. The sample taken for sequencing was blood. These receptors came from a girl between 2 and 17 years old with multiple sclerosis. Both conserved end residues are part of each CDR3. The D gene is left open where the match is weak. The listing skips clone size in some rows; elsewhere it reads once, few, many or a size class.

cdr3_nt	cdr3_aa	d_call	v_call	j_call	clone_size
TGTGCCAGCAGTACCCGGGACAGGGGTATTTCTGGCAACACCTTC	CASSTRDRGISGNTF	TRBD1	TRBV12-3/TRBV12-4	TRBJ1-2	NA
TGTGCCAGCAGCTTAGTCAGGGGAGCCACTGAAGCTTTCTTT	CASSLVRGATEAFF	NA	TRBV11-2	TRBJ1-1	few
TGCAGCTTTCGAACCTACCATGGCTACACCTTC	CSFRTYHGYTF	NA	TRBV29-1	TRBJ1-2	few
TGTGCCACCAGTGTAGCGGGGGCTTCCTACAATGAGCAGTACTTC	CATSVAGASYNEQYF	TRBD2	TRBV24-1	TRBJ2-7	few
TGTGCCAGCAGTCTGTCTGGGGGGGCGACCACAGATACGCAGTATTTT	CASSLSGGATTDTQYF	NA	TRBV6-1	TRBJ2-3	few
TGTGCCAGCAGCGTCGTATCGCGGGGGCTCCCTAACTATGGCTACACCTTC	CASSVVSRGLPNYGYTF	NA	TRBV5-6	TRBJ1-2	NA
TGTGCCAGCAGCCCGACCATGAACACTGAAGCTTTCTTT	CASSPTMNTEAFF	NA	TRBV7-3	TRBJ1-1	many
TGCAGTGCTAGTATCCGGGACTACAATGAGCAGTTCTTC	CSASIRDYNEQFF	NA	TRBV20-1	TRBJ2-1	NA
TGTGCCAGTAGTATAGATCACGGGGGCGATGAGCAGTTCTTC	CASSIDHGGDEQFF	NA	TRBV19	TRBJ2-1	NA
TGCGCCAGCAGCTTTGTGGGGATCCCCTACAATGAGCAGTTCTTC	CASSFVGIPYNEQFF	NA	TRBV5-1	TRBJ2-1	few
TGCAGTGCTAGAGATGGGTCGGGGGCGGGTGAGCAGTACTTC	CSARDGSGAGEQYF	NA	TRBV20-1	TRBJ2-5	NA
TGTGCCAGCAGGAGGACAGGCTTTAACACTGAAGCTTTCTTT	CASRRTGFNTEAFF	TRBD1	TRBV6-2/TRBV6-3	TRBJ1-1	once
TGCGCCAGCAGCCGGGAGGGTGGGACTGAAGCTTTCTTT	CASSREGGTEAFF	NA	TRBV5-1	TRBJ1-1	NA
TGCAGCGTAAAACAGGGTTACACTGAAGCTTTCTTT	CSVKQGYTEAFF	NA	TRBV29-1	TRBJ1-1	NA
TGTGCCAGCAGCGCTAGCGGGGACTATGAGCAGTTCTTC	CASSASGDYEQFF	TRBD2	TRBV7-3	TRBJ2-1	NA
TGCGCCAGCAGCCCTAGCGGGGGGGACCTAAAGGAGCAGTTCTTC	CASSPSGGDLKEQFF	TRBD2	TRBV10-1	TRBJ2-1	few
TGTGCCAGCAGCTTAACTGACAACTACAATGAGCAGTTCTTC	CASSLTDNYNEQFF	NA	TRBV7-9	TRBJ2-1	NA
TGCAGCGTCGACCAGGACAGCCAACGAGACACTGAAGCTTTCTTT	CSVDQDSQRDTEAFF	NA	TRBV29-1	TRBJ1-1	NA
TGTGCCAGCAGTCCAGGACAGGCATTTTACGAGCAGTACTTC	CASSPGQAFYEQYF	TRBD1	TRBV28	TRBJ2-7	few
TGCAGCGGGCAGGGACGCACTGAAGCTTTCTTT	CSGQGRTEAFF	NA	TRBV29-1	TRBJ1-1	NA
TGTGCCAGCAGTTACCGGGACGGCAAAAAAGAGACCCAGTACTTC	CASSYRDGKKETQYF	NA	TRBV28	TRBJ2-5	few
TGTGCCAGCAGAAGGGTCAGCGGGGGCCCGGATACGCAGTATTTT	CASRRVSGGPDTQYF	TRBD2	TRBV7-2	TRBJ2-3	few
TGTGCCAGCAAGGGGACAGAACAAGAGACCCAGTACTTC	CASKGTEQETQYF	TRBD1	TRBV6-5	TRBJ2-5	many
TGCGCCAGCAGCAAGGGACAGGGAGGCCCGAACACTGAAGCTTTCTTT	CASSKGQGGPNTEAFF	TRBD1	TRBV5-1	TRBJ1-1	NA
TGTGCCAGCAGCCAAGAGGAAGAGCAGTTCTTC	CASSQEEEQFF	NA	TRBV4-2	TRBJ2-1	few
TGCAGCGTCATCCGGAGGGCGGGGGCAATAGCCAAAAACATTCAGTACTTC	CSVIRRAGAIAKNIQYF	NA	TRBV29-1	TRBJ2-4	NA
TGTGCCAGCAGCCGGCGGGGGGTCGACTTTGAGGGCGAGCAGTACTTC	CASSRRGVDFEGEQYF	TRBD2	TRBV6-5	TRBJ2-7	NA
TGTGCCAGCAGTTTATCGCTAGGGAGCACAGATACGCAGTATTTT	CASSLSLGSTDTQYF	NA	TRBV27	TRBJ2-3	few
TGCAGCGCGCGGGGGGCGGTTGAAAAACTGTTTTTT	CSARGAVEKLFF	NA	TRBV20-1	TRBJ1-4	NA
TGTGCCAGCAGCCTTAGAGGGCGTTACAATGAGCAGTTCTTC	CASSLRGRYNEQFF	NA	TRBV3-1	TRBJ2-1	NA
TGCGCCAGCAGCTGGGGTAGCAGGGGGTCAGCCACTGAAGCTTTCTTT	CASSWGSRGSATEAFF	TRBD1	TRBV5-1	TRBJ1-1	few
TGTGCCAGCAGCCGAATGACAGGGGGCGATTCACCCCTCCACTTT	CASSRMTGGDSPLHF	TRBD1	TRBV6-1	TRBJ1-6	NA
TGCAGCGTCACAGGGGGCGATCAAGATGGCTACACCTTC	CSVTGGDQDGYTF	TRBD1	TRBV29-1	TRBJ1-2	few
TGTGCCAGCAGCACTATAGCGGGGGGGCTTGAAGATACGCAGTATTTT	CASSTIAGGLEDTQYF	TRBD2	TRBV7-2	TRBJ2-3	NA
TGTGCCATCAGTGATGGGTCCCCACAGGAGACCCAGTACTTC	CAISDGSPQETQYF	NA	TRBV10-3	TRBJ2-5	NA
TGTGCCAGCAGCCCATTTCAGGGGGCTGAAGCTTTCTTT	CASSPFQGAEAFF	TRBD1	TRBV7-3	TRBJ1-1	NA
TGCAGTGCTAGAGGGGACCTGATGACTAGCGGGTTACGCACAGATACGCAGTATTTT	CSARGDLMTSGLRTDTQYF	TRBD2	TRBV20-1	TRBJ2-3	few
TGCGCCAGCAGCTCGGACAGGATTAATGAAAAACTGTTTTTT	CASSSDRINEKLFF	TRBD1	TRBV5-1	TRBJ1-4	NA
TGTGCCAGCAGCCCCGGGACACCCAATCAGCCCCAGCATTTT	CASSPGTPNQPQHF	NA	TRBV5-5	TRBJ1-5	few
TGTGCCAGCAGCTTATCCCTGCGAAGGGCTAAAGAGACCCAGTACTTC	CASSLSLRRAKETQYF	NA	TRBV7-9	TRBJ2-5	NA
TGTGCCAGCAGCCGTAACAGACTCCCGGGAATGTATGGCTACACCTTC	CASSRNRLPGMYGYTF	NA	TRBV7-8	TRBJ1-2	NA
TGCAGCGCAGCCCGTGGGGGACGAGTTGAGACCCAGTACTTC	CSAARGGRVETQYF	NA	TRBV29-1	TRBJ2-5	many
TGTGCCAGCAGTGAGGGAGGGGCGATTAATGAAAAACTGTTTTTT	CASSEGGAINEKLFF	NA	TRBV2	TRBJ1-4	NA
TGTGCCAGCAGTGAGGGGGGACCCGTCAATGAGCAGTTCTTC	CASSEGGPVNEQFF	NA	TRBV2	TRBJ2-1	NA
TGTGCCAGCAGATTCGTTCGTGGGACAGGGACAGATTCACCCCTCCACTTT	CASRFVRGTGTDSPLHF	TRBD1	TRBV6-1	TRBJ1-6	few
TGCGCCAGCAGCCAAGAAGGCCAGCACGCCTATGGCTACACCTTC	CASSQEGQHAYGYTF	NA	TRBV4-1	TRBJ1-2	NA
TGTGCCAGCTCACCCTTTTTAGGGTCCTGCAATGAGCAGTTCTTC	CASSPFLGSCNEQFF	NA	TRBV18	TRBJ2-1	NA
TGCAATGCTTTTAAACACGGCGAGAATAACGAGCAGTACTTC	CNAFKHGENNEQYF	NA	TRBV20-1	TRBJ2-7	NA
TGTGCCAGCAGAACTACAGGGGGCGGGGAGACCCAGTACTTC	CASRTTGGGETQYF	TRBD1	TRBV6-5	TRBJ2-5	few
TGCGCCAGCAGCCCTACTAGCGGGACTCGCTCCTACAATGAGCAGTTCTTC	CASSPTSGTRSYNEQFF	TRBD2	TRBV4-1	TRBJ2-1	NA
TGTACCAGCAGCCCACTGGATTCAAGAGAGGCCCAGTTCTTC	CTSSPLDSREAQFF	NA	TRBV4-2	TRBJ2-1	NA
TGTGCCAGCAGTTACTCGATCGCGACAGGGTATGGCTACATCTTC	CASSYSIATGYGYIF	TRBD1	TRBV6-5	TRBJ1-2	NA
TGTGCCAGCGGATCGGGACTCGTCACAGATACGCAGTATTTT	CASGSGLVTDTQYF	NA	TRBV5-6	TRBJ2-3	few
TGCGCCAGCAGCCAAGAAGGACGGCTACCGAATGAAAAACTGTTTTTT	CASSQEGRLPNEKLFF	NA	TRBV4-1	TRBJ1-4	NA
TGTGCCAGCAGTTTAGCGGGGCGCAGGTGGAACACTGAAGCTTTCTTT	CASSLAGRRWNTEAFF	NA	TRBV28	TRBJ1-1	many
TGTGCCAGCAGTTACTCCCAGGGATGGACAGATACGCAGTATTTT	CASSYSQGWTDTQYF	NA	TRBV6-6	TRBJ2-3	few
TGTGCCAGCGTGGCGGGGGGCTCCTCCCAAGAGACCCAGTACTTC	CASVAGGSSQETQYF	TRBD2	TRBV7-2	TRBJ2-5	NA